A single sample gave rise to the 20 T cell receptor beta chains below, sequenced in a study of CXCR3-negative and CXCR3-positive naive CD8 T cells. The TRB libraries of cDNA were built by UMI-labeled 5' RACE. Following a re-call of the 5' RACE reads, TCRdb has one entry per CDR3 protein and lacks DNA. The sample shows approximately 6,300 distinct CDR3 sequences, and 1.8% sits with its ten largest clones. The sample comprised naive CXCR3- CD8+ T cells from blood. Specified subset: CD45RO-CCR7+CD27+CD95- naive CD8+ T cells lacking CXCR3 (TNR3-). The receptors were sampled from a human donor in good health. Some clones in this sample may be carry-over from other donors' samples.

This sequence joins TRBV20-1 and TRBJ2-1; TCRdb outputs TRBD1, but without DNA this stays unchecked. The V gene's germline CDR1 is DFQATT and CDR2 SNEGSKA (reference sequence). CDR3 size: 15 residues. This CDR3 is CSARDIGQHNNEQFF.

In terms of frequency, this clonotype is medium-sized. The chain carries TRBV6-1 and TRBJ1-1; with no DNA, the TCRdb D assignment of TRBD1 cannot be verified. The CDR3 is 16 residues long. In germline, CDR1 is MNHNS, CDR2 SASEGT. CDR3 region: CASSEGPGQGYTEAFF.

This chain connects TRBV7-9 to TRBJ2-5; TCRdb names TRBD2, which stays unverified in the absence of DNA. This CDR3 has 13 amino acids. Germline V gene sequence: CDR1 SEHNR, CDR2 FQNEAQ (reference sequence). CDR3 region: CASSPRVWETQYF. The full variable domain, its missing parts supplied by reference TRBV7-9 and TRBJ2-5, is DTGVSQNPRHKITKRGQNVTFRCDPISEHNRLYWYRQTLGQGPEFLTYFQNEAQLEKSRLLSDRFSAERPKGSFSTLEIQRTEQGDSAMYLCASSPRVWETQYFGPGTRLLVL.

The rearrangement links TRBV29-1 to TRBJ1-2. Germline V gene data show CDR1 as SQVTM and CDR2 as ANQGSEA. This CDR3 is 11 amino acids long. The CDR3 loop reads CSVAVNYGYTF. The full variable domain, in which reference TRBV29-1 and TRBJ1-2 provide the parts outside the CDR3, is SAVISQKPSRDICQRGTSLTIQCQVDSQVTMMFWYRQQPGQSLTLIATANQGSEATYESGFVIDKFPISRPNLTFSTLTVSNMSPEDSSIYLCSVAVNYGYTFGSGTRLTVV.

The rearrangement links TRBV5-2 to TRBJ1-2; TCRdb lists TRBD1, though no DNA is available to test this call. TRBV5-2 is shown as a pseudogene. The CDR3 sequence is 15 residues long. The CDR3 protein is CASSPGDRLNYGYTF.

The chain couples TRBV20-1 to TRBJ2-3; TCRdb names TRBD2, which stays unverified in the absence of DNA. This CDR3 spans 15 amino acids. Germline-derived CDR1 and CDR2 are DFQATT and SNEGSKA (reference sequence). This CDR3 is CSALKTSGSADTQYF.

The chain has TRBV19 and TRBJ2-7; TCRdb indicates TRBD2, and absent DNA this call remains unverified. CDR3 length: 13 residues. Germline CDR1 LNHDA, CDR2 SQIVND (reference sequence). CDR3 in amino acids: CATQAGTNYEQYF.

CDR3 protein: CSAIPLAGYNEQFF. The chain recombines TRBV20-1 with TRBJ2-1; there is no DNA to check the TCRdb D call of TRBD2. Germline CDR1 and CDR2: DFQATT and SNEGSKA (reference sequence). CDR3 size: 14 residues.

This clonotype is deemed medium-sized by its frequency. J is TRBJ2-1 and V is TRBV5-1; the TCRdb D gene call, TRBD2, has no DNA to confirm it. The CDR3 contains 16 residues. Per the germline V gene, CDR1 is SGHRS and CDR2 is YFSETQ. The CDR3 spells CASSLGLAERDYEQFF.

This CDR3 reads CASSLWGRGSTDTQYF. The rearrangement uses TRBV11-2 and TRBJ2-3; TCRdb picks TRBD1, but there is no DNA to check that call. Per germline, CDR1 SGHAT and CDR2 FQNNGV. This CDR3 has 16 residues.

This clonotype counts as medium-sized by frequency. V usage is TRBV5-5 and J usage is TRBJ2-1; TCRdb calls TRBD1, which cannot be checked without DNA. This CDR3 has 17 amino acids. Germline V gives CDR1 SGHKS, CDR2 YYEKEE (reference sequence). CDR3 in amino acids: CASSLDRDFNGYNEQFF.

The V and J genes are TRBV7-9 and TRBJ2-1; absent DNA, TCRdb's TRBD2 call cannot be checked. Germline CDR1 reads SEHNR; CDR2 reads FQNEAQ (reference sequence). This CDR3 region has 17 residues. CDR3 sequence reads: CASSLPPAGGPYNEQFF. The full variable domain, in which reference TRBV7-9 and TRBJ2-1 provide the parts outside the CDR3, is DTGVSQNPRHKITKRGQNVTFRCDPISEHNRLYWYRQTLGQGPEFLTYFQNEAQLEKSRLLSDRFSAERPKGSFSTLEIQRTEQGDSAMYLCASSLPPAGGPYNEQFFGPGTRLTVL.

The rearrangement uses TRBV6-5 and TRBJ1-1; TCRdb names TRBD1, which stays unverified in the absence of DNA. Per the germline V gene, CDR1 is MNHEY and CDR2 is SVGAGI. The CDR3 is 13 residues long. The CDR3 loop reads CASSYLGDTEAFF.

In terms of frequency, this clonotype is medium-sized (0.01 to 0.1%). This chain connects TRBV7-9 to TRBJ2-1; lacking DNA, the TRBD2 call made by TCRdb goes unchecked. Germline V gene sequence: CDR1 SEHNR, CDR2 FQNEAQ (reference sequence). This CDR3 region has 16 residues. CDR3 loop: CASSRSGSSTYNEQFF.

This clonotype is labeled medium-sized based on frequency. The chain couples TRBV7-2 to TRBJ2-1; lacking DNA, the TRBD2 call made by TCRdb goes unchecked. Germline lookup yields CDR1 SGHTA and CDR2 FQGNSA. CDR3 size: 14 residues. The CDR3 sequence is CASSLEGLLDEQFF.

The chain carries TRBV28 and TRBJ2-1. CDR1 and CDR2 from the germline V gene are MDHEN and SYDVKM. CDR3 length: 14 amino acids. The CDR3 region is CASSLGSSYNEQFF.

The chain combines TRBV5-6 with TRBJ2-7. Germline V lookup: CDR1 SGHDT, CDR2 YYEEEE. The CDR3 consists of 13 residues. The CDR3 loop reads CASSSAGRNEQYF. Based on the CDR3 plus reference TRBV5-6 and TRBJ2-7, the full variable domain is DAGVTQSPTHLIKTRGQQVTLRCSPKSGHDTVSWYQQALGQGPQFIFQYYEEEERQRGNFPDRFSGHQFPNYSSELNVNALLLGDSALYLCASSSAGRNEQYFGPGTRLTVT.

This clonotype registers medium-sized (0.01 to 0.1%) by frequency. This chain links TRBV29-1 with TRBJ1-3. The CDR3 consists of 11 residues. The V gene's germline CDR1 is SQVTM and CDR2 ANQGSEA. The CDR3 sequence is CSVEARNTIYF.

This clonotype shows up as medium-sized by frequency. This rearrangement joins TRBV3-1 to TRBJ2-7; TCRdb selects TRBD1, and the lack of DNA leaves this call unchecked. The CDR3 loop spans 16 amino acids. Per the germline V gene, CDR1 is LGHDT and CDR2 is YNNKEL (reference sequence). CDR3 in amino acids: CASSPTTERGWYEQYF.

The chain has TRBV23-1 and TRBJ1-5. TRBV23-1 carries the ORF label, with uncertain function. The CDR3 is made up of 13 amino acids. CDR3 in amino acids: CASSQLRNQPQHF.